These 31 T cell receptor beta chains were sequenced from one sample in a study of T cell clonality in common variable immunodeficiency. The data were produced by immunoSEQ multiplex PCR, yet TCRdb's version contains in-frame clones alone and is incomplete. The sample counts fewer than 75,000 clones, none seen once; the ten largest own roughly 1.6%. Material: peripheral blood mononuclear cells. These TCRs come from a person aged 18-70 years in good health.

The table lists this clone with many counts. The read comes to an end 3 residues before the CDR3 does, leaving the germline J gene to fill in the end. The chain links TRBV2 to TRBJ1-1, with 10 bases fitting TRBD1. V lost 7 bases, J lost 2 bases, and 10 bases stayed unmatched. CDR1 and CDR2 from the germline V gene are SNHLY and FYNNEI. This CDR3 contains 16 residues. The CDR3 here is CASNRQGAFVNTEAFF. The covered CDR3 bases are TGTGCCAGCAATCGACAGGGGGCGTTTGTAAACACTGAA.

At least ten counts were recorded for this clone. The read comes to an end 3 residues before the CDR3 does, leaving the germline J gene to fill in the end. The V gene is TRBV7-9, the J gene TRBJ1-4; D remains unclear. V lost 2 bases, J lost 7 bases, and 8 bases lay in between. CDR3 length equals 13 residues. CDR1 and CDR2 (germline): SEHNR, FQNEAQ (reference sequence). The DNA read from the CDR3 is TGTGCCAGCAGCTTAAGCTTCGGTGAAAAA. This sequence encodes CASSLSFGEK. The full CDR3 protein is CASSLSFGEKLFF.

This clone was counted a few times. The read is 3 residues too short to cover the CDR3 end, so that end is filled in from the germline J gene. This chain joins TRBV7-9 and TRBJ2-7; a weak D match, TRBD2 (6 bases). The CDR3 has 15 residues. Germline loops: CDR1 SEHNR, CDR2 FQNEAQ (reference sequence). V lost 6 bases to trimming and J lost 2 bases, with 17 bases between them. Partial CDR3 DNA: TGTGCCAGCAGGCATGGGATTAGCGGAACCTACGAG. As protein: CASRHGISGTYE. The CDR3 in its entirety is CASRHGISGTYEQYF. Full variable domain (rest looked up from reference TRBV7-9 and TRBJ2-7): DTGVSQNPRHKITKRGQNVTFRCDPISEHNRLYWYRQTLGQGPEFLTYFQNEAQLEKSRLLSDRFSAERPKGSFSTLEIQRTEQGDSAMYLCASRHGISGTYEQYFGPGTRLTVT.

This clone was detected many times. The part of the CDR3 DNA that was read is TGTGCCAGCAGCATAGCGGACAGGGCAACCACTGAA. Residues: CASSIADRATTE. The whole CDR3 sequence reads CASSIADRATTEAFF. The chain links TRBV5-6 to TRBJ1-1, with TRBD1 identical over 8 bases. The DNA ends 3 residues before the CDR3 does, and the rest of the CDR3 is filled in from the germline J gene. Germline values: CDR1 SGHDT, CDR2 YYEEEE. The CDR3 extends over 15 amino acids. V dropped 4 bases and J dropped 4; count of bases not matched to a gene: 9.

Ten or more counts support this clone. The read ends 3 residues shy of where the CDR3 ends; the end is completed using the germline J gene. The rearrangement joins TRBV5-1 to TRBJ1-2; D gene unclear. The CDR3 is 12 amino acids. Germline V gene data show CDR1 as SGHRS and CDR2 as YFSETQ. CDR3 residues: CASSDGVGGYTF. The part of the CDR3 DNA that was read is TGCGCCAGCAGCGATGGAGTGGGCGGC.

Concerning this clone: With the read ending 3 residues before the CDR3 end, the germline J gene is used to fill in that end. The rearrangement joins TRBV2 to TRBJ2-1, with D unresolved. V lost 7 bases to trimming and J lost 0 bases, with 7 bases between them. Germline V gene sequence: CDR1 SNHLY, CDR2 FYNNEI. CDR3 length equals 13 residues. CDR3 region: CASMQSSYNEQFF. The CDR3 bases that were read are TGTGCCAGCATGCAGAGCTCCTACAATGAG. The full variable domain, with the rest looked up from reference TRBV2 and TRBJ2-1, is EPEVTQTPSHQVTQMGQEVILRCVPISNHLYFYWYRQILGQKVEFLVSFYNNEISEKSEIFDDQFSVERPDGSNFTLKIRSTKLEDSAMYFCASMQSSYNEQFFGPGTRLTVL.

The sample holds many counts of this clone. The read finishes 3 residues shy of the CDR3 end, and the germline J gene is used to complete it. This chain joins TRBV20-1 and TRBJ2-3; 12 positions match TRBD2. After removal of 4 bases from V and 4 bases from J, the junction contained 6 bases not matched to a gene. The germline gives CDR1 DFQATT, CDR2 SNEGSKA (reference sequence). The CDR3 extends over 15 amino acids. The sequenced CDR3 bases are TGCAGTGCTACCGGACTAGCGGGAAACGCAGATACG. Translation: CSATGLAGNADT. The whole CDR3 sequence reads CSATGLAGNADTQYF.

The table lists this clone with a few counts. The CDR3 end lies 3 residues beyond the end of the read and is filled in from the germline J gene. The V and J genes are TRBV19 and TRBJ2-1; 8 nucleotides line up with TRBD1. The germline V gene encodes CDR1 LNHDA and CDR2 SQIVND (reference sequence). The V segment lost 9 bases and the J segment 4 bases; nucleotides outside the gene matches: 2. The CDR3 has 12 residues. The CDR3 region is CASGTGYNEQFF. CDR3 DNA (partial): TGTGCCAGCGGGACAGGTTACAATGAG. The whole variable domain, filled in from reference TRBV19 and TRBJ2-1, reads DGGITQSPKYLFRKEGQNVTLSCEQNLNHDAMYWYRQDPGQGLRLIYYSQIVNDFQKGDIAEGYSVSREKKESFPLTVTSAQKNPTAFYLCASGTGYNEQFFGPGTRLTVL.

This clone was observed many times. The read falls 3 residues short of the CDR3 end, and the missing part is taken from the germline J gene. V usage is TRBV4-1 and J usage is TRBJ2-7; 10 bases agree with TRBD1. J gave up 2 bases and V 0 bases, and 1 base lay outside the gene matches. Germline CDR1 reads MGHRA; CDR2 reads YSYEKL. The CDR3 totals 15 residues. This chain's CDR3 is CASSQEGQGTYEQYF. The covered CDR3 bases are TGCGCCAGCAGCCAAGAGGGACAGGGGACCTACGAG.

This clone was detected many times. The CDR3 end is not reached by the read, which stops 3 residues before it; the germline J gene fills it in. The chain combines TRBV5-1 with TRBJ1-5, with D maybe TRBD1 (5 bases). The ends were cut back, 4 bases at V and 6 bases at J, with 17 bases in the middle. This CDR3 contains 15 residues. Germline V gene sequence: CDR1 SGHRS, CDR2 YFSETQ. The CDR3 is CASSRLGGEGQPQHF. The CDR3 bases that were read are TGCGCCAGCAGCCGATTGGGGGGGGAGGGTCAGCCC. Together with reference TRBV5-1 and TRBJ1-5, the CDR3 gives the full variable domain: KAGVTQTPRYLIKTRGQQVTLSCSPISGHRSVSWYQQTPGQGLQFLFEYFSETQRNKGNFPGRFSGRQFSNSRSEMNVSTLELGDSALYLCASSRLGGEGQPQHFGDGTRLSIL.

The sample holds many counts of this clone. The observed sequence ends 3 residues before the CDR3 terminus, with the missing tail filled in from the germline J gene. The V and J genes are TRBV27 and TRBJ2-7; 7 positions match TRBD1. The CDR3 has 14 residues. V lost 4 bases and J lost 3; bases outside the gene matches: 6. CDR1 is MNHEY and CDR2 is SMNVEV in the germline V gene (reference sequence). CDR3 amino acids: CASSSTGHDYEQYF. CDR3 bases read: TGTGCCAGCAGTTCGACAGGGCACGACTACGAG.

This clone has ten or more counts. From the germline J gene comes the end of the CDR3, since the read stops 3 residues before it. The J gene is TRBJ1-2, the V gene TRBV10-1; D possibly corresponds to TRBD1 (6 bases). This CDR3 comprises 14 residues. The V end was cut by 4 bases, the J end by 7 bases, with 16 bases between. Germline V gene lookup returns CDR1 WNHNN and CDR2 SYGVQD (reference sequence). CDR3: CASSVGGPIFGYTF. The sequenced CDR3 bases are TGCGCCAGCAGTGTTGGGGGCCCCATTTTTGGC.

This clone was seen ten or more times. The sequenced fragment ends 3 residues before the CDR3 boundary, so the rest is inferred from the germline J gene. The chain recombines TRBV20-1 with TRBJ2-7; TRBD2 agrees at 11 bases. CDR1 and CDR2 from the germline V gene are DFQATT and SNEGSKA (reference sequence). The CDR3 extends over 15 amino acids. With 5 bases clipped from V and 2 bases from J, the junction kept 8 bases outside the gene matches. CDR3 sequence reads: CSAAPLAGGPYEQYF. Partial CDR3 DNA: TGCAGTGCTGCTCCTCTAGCGGGAGGACCCTACGAG.

This clone has at least ten counts. The sequenced fragment ends 3 residues before the CDR3 boundary, so the rest is inferred from the germline J gene. The gene calls are TRBV20-1 and TRBJ2-3; 8 positions agree with TRBD1. Unmatched junction bases numbered 0, after V lost 3 bases and J lost 1 base. The CDR3 extends over 13 amino acids. Per germline, CDR1 DFQATT and CDR2 SNEGSKA (reference sequence). The CDR3 bases that were read are TGCAGTGCTAGGACAGGGGGCACAGATACG. Amino acids: CSARTGGTDT. The full CDR3 is CSARTGGTDTQYF.

Many counts were recorded for this clone. The CDR3 extends 3 residues past the end of the read, so its final part is completed from the germline J gene. The chain links TRBV20-1 to TRBJ1-2, with 9 positions matching TRBD1. This CDR3 comprises 14 residues. Germline lookup yields CDR1 DFQATT and CDR2 SNEGSKA (reference sequence). The V gene end was trimmed by 2 bases and the J gene end by 3 bases; junction bases not matched to a gene: 4. CDR3 loop: CSARTGQGYYGYTF. CDR3 DNA (partial): TGCAGTGCTAGAACAGGACAGGGGTACTATGGC.

Concerning this clone: The read halts 3 residues ahead of the CDR3 end, with the missing end drawn from the germline J gene. The chain carries TRBV18 and TRBJ2-3; 10 bases are a match to TRBD1. Germline V CDR1 and CDR2: KGHSH, LQKENI. The J segment lost 3 bases and the V segment lost 1 base, leaving 7 bases of the junction unmatched. CDR3 length: 17 amino acids. The sequenced part of the CDR3 DNA is TGTGCCAGCTCACCACAAGTTCGACAGGGGGCGACAGATACG. Its protein is CASSPQVRQGATDT. The full-length CDR3 reads as CASSPQVRQGATDTQYF. Full variable domain (rest looked up from reference TRBV18 and TRBJ2-3): NAGVMQNPRHLVRRRGQEARLRCSPMKGHSHVYWYRQLPEEGLKFMVYLQKENIIDESGMPKERFSAEFPKEGPSILRIQQVVRGDSAAYFCASSPQVRQGATDTQYFGPGTRLTVL.

In this sample, this clone turned up many times. Read data end 3 residues before the CDR3 end; the end is taken from the germline J gene. This rearrangement joins TRBV6-1 to TRBJ1-1; 9 nucleotides agree with TRBD1. The CDR3 covers 15 residues. CDR1 MNHNS and CDR2 SASEGT come from the germline V gene. Trimming at V came to 1 base and at J to 5 bases, leaving 5 bases not matched to a gene. CDR3 in amino acids: CASSEGDRVRTEAFF. Incomplete CDR3 DNA: TGTGCCAGCAGTGAAGGGGACAGGGTTCGGACTGAA.

With respect to this clone: Read data end 3 residues before the CDR3 end; the end is taken from the germline J gene. The chain is built from TRBV5-5 and TRBJ1-1, with D uncertain. Germline V gene data show CDR1 as SGHKS and CDR2 as YYEKEE (reference sequence). CDR3 length: 13 amino acids. The V gene lost 2 bases and the J gene lost 7 bases, with 12 bases spanning the gap. The DNA read from the CDR3 is TGTGCCAGCAGCTTATCGTTTCAGATTGAA. This encodes CASSLSFQIE. In full, the CDR3 reads CASSLSFQIEAFF.

At least ten counts were recorded for this clone. The read falls 3 residues short of the CDR3 end, and the missing part is taken from the germline J gene. This chain uses TRBV14 with TRBJ2-1, with TRBD2 as a possible D gene (5 bases). The CDR3 has 15 residues. V was shortened by 3 bases and J by 8 bases, with 17 bases between the two germline ends. Germline CDR1 reads SGHDN; CDR2 reads FVKESK. The CDR3 reads CASSHELVKWDEQFF. Partial CDR3 DNA: TGTGCCAGCAGCCACGAACTAGTTAAATGGGATGAG.

This clone was counted at least ten times. CDR3 bases read: TGTGCCAGCTCTAACCGACAGGGTCGGTTCGAGACC. Translated: CASSNRQGRFET. The CDR3 reads in full as CASSNRQGRFETQYF. This chain links TRBV2 with TRBJ2-5; TRBD1 matches 7 bases. The CDR3 end is not reached by the read, which stops 3 residues before it; the germline J gene fills it in. Losses at the gene ends were 8 bases for V and 5 bases for J; bases not matched to a gene: 14. Germline V gives CDR1 SNHLY, CDR2 FYNNEI. The CDR3 loop spans 15 amino acids.

This clone has a count of ten or more. The read is 3 residues too short to cover the CDR3 end, so that end is filled in from the germline J gene. The chain is built from TRBV9 and TRBJ2-2, with TRBD2 matching over 10 bases. The CDR3 covers 14 residues. Germline CDR1 SGDLS, CDR2 YYNGEE. With V trimmed by 4 bases and J by 7 bases, 4 bases remained unmatched. CDR3: CASSPSGSFGELFF. The CDR3 DNA, read in part, is TGTGCCAGCAGCCCTAGCGGGAGCTTCGGGGAG.

This clone was counted at least ten times. The sequence runs out 3 residues before the end of the CDR3; the remainder is reconstructed from the germline J gene. V and J are TRBV18 and TRBJ2-3; 7 nucleotides line up with TRBD2. V lost 2 bases, J lost 4 bases, and 3 bases stayed unmatched. From germline, CDR1 is KGHSH and CDR2 LQKENI. This CDR3 has 14 residues. The part of the CDR3 DNA that was read is TGTGCCAGCTCACCATCCACTAGCGCAGATACG. Translation gives CASSPSTSADT. The whole CDR3 protein reads CASSPSTSADTQYF.

This clone was observed many times. The sequenced fragment ends 3 residues before the CDR3 boundary, so the rest is inferred from the germline J gene. This chain links TRBV19 with TRBJ1-2; 7 bases map to TRBD1. The germline CDR1 and CDR2 sequences are LNHDA and SQIVND (reference sequence). There are 16 residues in the CDR3. The V and J ends lost 3 bases and 4 bases, in that order; junction bases with no gene match: 11. The covered CDR3 bases are TGTGCCAGTAGTATGGGTCTCTCGACAGGGCGCTATGGC. Translated, it gives CASSMGLSTGRYG. The complete CDR3 protein is CASSMGLSTGRYGYTF.

This clone was seen repeatedly, ten times or more. The observed sequence ends 3 residues before the CDR3 terminus, with the missing tail filled in from the germline J gene. The gene calls are TRBV7-9 and TRBJ2-1, with 8 bases aligning to TRBD2. The CDR3 has 14 residues. The germline V gene encodes CDR1 SEHNR and CDR2 FQNEAQ (reference sequence). V shed 1 base and J 9 bases; nucleotides not matched to a gene: 5. The sequenced part of the CDR3 DNA is TGTGCCAGCAGCTTAGTGGGACTAGTGGCTGAG. Translated, it gives CASSLVGLVAE. The whole CDR3 is CASSLVGLVAEQFF.

There are many counts of this clone. The CDR3 extends 3 residues past the end of the read, so its final part is completed from the germline J gene. The genes are TRBV29-1 and TRBJ1-4, with TRBD1 as a possible D gene (6 bases). This CDR3 contains 11 residues. In germline, CDR1 is SQVTM, CDR2 ANQGSEA. The sequenced CDR3 bases are TGCAGCGTCCGGGGCCAGGGGAGA. This translates into CSVRGQGR. Given in full, the CDR3 is CSVRGQGRLFF. The full variable domain, rest sourced from reference TRBV29-1 and TRBJ1-4, is SAVISQKPSRDICQRGTSLTIQCQVDSQVTMMFWYRQQPGQSLTLIATANQGSEATYESGFVIDKFPISRPNLTFSTLTVSNMSPEDSSIYLCSVRGQGRLFFGSGTQLSVL.

This clone was counted many times. Read coverage stops 3 residues before the CDR3 terminus; the germline J gene supplies the remainder. V gene TRBV30 combines with J gene TRBJ1-5, with D perhaps matching TRBD1 (5 bases). Trimming took off 0 bases at V and 0 bases at J, with 9 bases between the two ends. This CDR3 contains 15 residues. Germline assignment: CDR1 GTSNPN and CDR2 SVGIG (reference sequence). Incomplete CDR3 DNA: TGTGCCTGGAGTGTATCAGGGTATAGCAATCAGCCC. It encodes CAWSVSGYSNQP. The complete CDR3 reads CAWSVSGYSNQPQHF. The entire variable domain, with the rest obtained from reference TRBV30 and TRBJ1-5, is as follows: SQTIHQWPATLVQPVGSPLSLECTVEGTSNPNLYWYRQAAGRGLQLLFYSVGIGQISSEVPQNLSASRPQDRQFILSSKKLLLSDSGFYLCAWSVSGYSNQPQHFGDGTRLSIL.

This clone was counted many times. The CDR3 protein is CASSLGQLTYEQYF. CDR3 DNA (partial): TGTGCCAGCAGCTTGGGACAGCTCACCTACGAG. This chain connects TRBV5-5 to TRBJ2-7; maybe TRBD1 (5 bases). The read gets to within 3 residues of the CDR3 end, and the germline J gene fills in the rest. The germline V gene has CDR1 SGHKS and CDR2 YYEKEE (reference sequence). The ends were cut back, 0 bases at V and 2 bases at J, with 9 bases in the middle. The CDR3 is 14 amino acids.

This clone was seen ten or more times. The read halts 3 residues ahead of the CDR3 end, with the missing end drawn from the germline J gene. The chain recombines TRBV23-1 with TRBJ1-3; 7 bases fit TRBD1. TRBV23-1 qualifies as an ORF whose function is uncertain. The CDR3 has 15 amino acids. The ends lost 4 bases at V and 2 bases at J; junction bases unmatched: 5. CDR3 sequence reads: CASSPVTGPGNTIYF. CDR3 bases read: TGCGCCAGCAGTCCGGTGACAGGGCCTGGAAACACC.

The table lists this clone with many counts. The CDR3 end lies 3 residues beyond the end of the read and is filled in from the germline J gene. The chain has TRBV20-1 and TRBJ2-2, with 7 bases that match TRBD2. Germline CDR1 and CDR2: DFQATT and SNEGSKA (reference sequence). The CDR3 extends over 15 amino acids. V was clipped by 2 bases and J by 0 bases; unmatched bases: 3. Incomplete CDR3 DNA: TGCAGTGCTAGACAGGCGGGGGCGAACACCGGGGAG. Its protein product is CSARQAGANTGE. The CDR3 in full is CSARQAGANTGELFF.

This clone has ten or more counts. The CDR3 extends 3 residues past the end of the read, so its final part is completed from the germline J gene. This chain links TRBV4-1 with TRBJ2-3; 9 bases agree with TRBD2. This CDR3 contains 18 residues. Germline CDR1 is MGHRA and CDR2 is YSYEKL. J lost 2 bases, V lost 0 bases, and 9 bases had no gene match. The sequenced CDR3 bases are TGCGCCAGCAGCCAAGAGGGTAGCGGGGGATCGTTCACAGATACG. Protein sequence: CASSQEGSGGSFTDT. The full CDR3 protein reads CASSQEGSGGSFTDTQYF.

There are many counts of this clone. The read halts 3 residues ahead of the CDR3 end, with the missing end drawn from the germline J gene. The gene calls are TRBV29-1 and TRBJ1-1; the D is unclear. The CDR3 has 10 residues. Trimming shortened V by 7 bases and J by 1 base, and 4 bases separated the two germline ends. From germline, CDR1 is SQVTM and CDR2 ANQGSEA. Partial CDR3 DNA: TGCAGCGCTCGGAACACTGAA. Translating it yields CSARNTE. The full CDR3 protein reads CSARNTEAFF. The complete variable domain, with remaining parts taken from reference TRBV29-1 and TRBJ1-1, reads SAVISQKPSRDICQRGTSLTIQCQVDSQVTMMFWYRQQPGQSLTLIATANQGSEATYESGFVIDKFPISRPNLTFSTLTVSNMSPEDSSIYLCSARNTEAFFGQGTRLTVV.